This TCR beta chain was observed in a study of blood T cell repertoires in COVID-19. This CDR3 region has 14 residues. CDR1 is ENHRY and CDR2 is SYGVKD in the germline V gene. The ends were cut back, 3 bases at V and 7 bases at J, with 12 bases in the middle. This clone has more than one count but fewer than ten. Assay: immunoSEQ multiplex PCR; the TCRdb copy retains only in-frame clones and omits some. The data show about 180,000 clones, under 90% seen once. The gene calls are TRBV10-3 and TRBJ2-2; D may be TRBD1 (7 bases). The TCR comes from a man in his fifties or sixties who had recovered from COVID-19. What was sequenced was PBMCs or T cells enriched from blood (not recorded which). This CDR3 reads CAISDPQGGGELFF. Written as DNA, the CDR3 is TGTGCCATCAGTGATCCGCAGGGGGGCGGGGAGCTGTTTTTT.